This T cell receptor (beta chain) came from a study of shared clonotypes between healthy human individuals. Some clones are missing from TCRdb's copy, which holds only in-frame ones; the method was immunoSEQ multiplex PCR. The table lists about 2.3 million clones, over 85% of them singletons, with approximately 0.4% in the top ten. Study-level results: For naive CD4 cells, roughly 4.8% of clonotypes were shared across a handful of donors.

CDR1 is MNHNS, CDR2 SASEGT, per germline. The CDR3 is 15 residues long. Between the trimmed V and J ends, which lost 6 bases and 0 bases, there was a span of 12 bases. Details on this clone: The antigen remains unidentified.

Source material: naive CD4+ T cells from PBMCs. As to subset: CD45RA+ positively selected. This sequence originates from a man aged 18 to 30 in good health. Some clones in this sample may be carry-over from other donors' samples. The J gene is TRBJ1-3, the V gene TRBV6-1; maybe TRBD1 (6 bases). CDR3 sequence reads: CASSLGQLSGNTIYF. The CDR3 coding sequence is TGTGCCAGCAGCCTAGGACAGCTCTCTGGAAACACCATATATTTT.